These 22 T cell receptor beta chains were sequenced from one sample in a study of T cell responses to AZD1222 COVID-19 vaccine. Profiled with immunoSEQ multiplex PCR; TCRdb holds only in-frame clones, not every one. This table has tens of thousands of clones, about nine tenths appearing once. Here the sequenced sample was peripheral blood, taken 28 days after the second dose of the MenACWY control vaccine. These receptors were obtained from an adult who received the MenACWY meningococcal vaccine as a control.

CDR3 bases: TGTGCCAGCAGCTTCGACAGAGCGACGACCTACGAGCAGTACTTC. It specifies CASSFDRATTYEQYF. This rearrangement joins TRBV5-4 to TRBJ2-7, with D possibly being TRBD1 (5 bases). Looked up from germline, CDR1 is SGHNT and CDR2 is YYREEE (reference sequence). The CDR3 length is 15 residues. V dropped 2 bases and J dropped 2 bases, with 14 bases sitting between them.

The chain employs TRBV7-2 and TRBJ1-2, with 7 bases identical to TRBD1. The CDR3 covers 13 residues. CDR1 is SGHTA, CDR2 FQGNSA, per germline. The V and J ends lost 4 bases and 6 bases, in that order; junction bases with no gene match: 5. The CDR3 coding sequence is TGTGCCAGCAGCTACTCCCAGGGGGATGGCTACACCTTC. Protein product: CASSYSQGDGYTF.

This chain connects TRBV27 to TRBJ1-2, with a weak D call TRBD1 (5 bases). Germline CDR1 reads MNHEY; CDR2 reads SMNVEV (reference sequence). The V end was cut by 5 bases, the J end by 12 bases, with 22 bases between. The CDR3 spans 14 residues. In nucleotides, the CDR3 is TGTGCCAGCAGTCCAAGTCCCAGTCAGGGAGTAAACACCTTC. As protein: CASSPSPSQGVNTF.

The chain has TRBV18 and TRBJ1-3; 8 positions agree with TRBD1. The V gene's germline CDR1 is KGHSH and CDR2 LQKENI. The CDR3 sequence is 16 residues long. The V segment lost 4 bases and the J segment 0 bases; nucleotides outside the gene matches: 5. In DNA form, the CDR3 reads TGTGCCAGCTCACAAGGACAGGGCAACTCTGGAAACACCATATATTTT. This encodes CASSQGQGNSGNTIYF.

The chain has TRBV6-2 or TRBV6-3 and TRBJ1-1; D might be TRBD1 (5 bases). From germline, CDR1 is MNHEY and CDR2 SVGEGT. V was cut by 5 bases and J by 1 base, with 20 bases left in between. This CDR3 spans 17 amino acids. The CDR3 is CASSGNRGITANTEAFF. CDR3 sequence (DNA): TGTGCCAGCAGTGGGAATCGGGGGATAACCGCGAACACTGAAGCTTTCTTT.

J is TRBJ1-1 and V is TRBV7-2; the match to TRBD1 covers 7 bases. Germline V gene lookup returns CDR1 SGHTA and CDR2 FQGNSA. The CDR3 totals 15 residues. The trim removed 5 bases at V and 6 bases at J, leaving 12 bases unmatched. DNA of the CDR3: TGTGCCAGCAGCCCCCCGGGACAGCTACTTTCTGAAGCTTTCTTT. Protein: CASSPPGQLLSEAFF.

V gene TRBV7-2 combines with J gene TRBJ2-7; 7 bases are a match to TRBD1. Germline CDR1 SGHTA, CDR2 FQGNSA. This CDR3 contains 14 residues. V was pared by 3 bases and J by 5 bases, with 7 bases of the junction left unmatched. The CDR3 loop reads CASSLNRGFDEQYF. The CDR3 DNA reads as TGTGCCAGCAGCTTGAACAGGGGATTTGACGAGCAGTACTTC.

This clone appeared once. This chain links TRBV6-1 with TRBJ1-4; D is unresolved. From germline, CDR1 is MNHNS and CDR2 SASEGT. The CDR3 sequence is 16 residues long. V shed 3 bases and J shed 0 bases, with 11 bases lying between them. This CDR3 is CASSERTPATNEKLFF. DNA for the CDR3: TGTGCCAGCAGTGAGAGGACGCCGGCAACTAATGAAAAACTGTTTTTT.

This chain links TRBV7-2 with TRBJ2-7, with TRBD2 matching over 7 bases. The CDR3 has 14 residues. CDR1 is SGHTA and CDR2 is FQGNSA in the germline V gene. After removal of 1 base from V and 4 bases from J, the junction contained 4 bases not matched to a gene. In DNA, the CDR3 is TGTGCCAGCAGCTTAGTTGCGGGAGTTTACGAGCAGTACTTC. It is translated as CASSLVAGVYEQYF.

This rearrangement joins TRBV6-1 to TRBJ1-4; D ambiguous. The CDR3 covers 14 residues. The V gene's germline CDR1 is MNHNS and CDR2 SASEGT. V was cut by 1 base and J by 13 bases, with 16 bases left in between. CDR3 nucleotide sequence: TGTGCCAGCAGTGAAGACCGAACGAGGGAAGGACTGTTTTTT. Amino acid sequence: CASSEDRTREGLFF.

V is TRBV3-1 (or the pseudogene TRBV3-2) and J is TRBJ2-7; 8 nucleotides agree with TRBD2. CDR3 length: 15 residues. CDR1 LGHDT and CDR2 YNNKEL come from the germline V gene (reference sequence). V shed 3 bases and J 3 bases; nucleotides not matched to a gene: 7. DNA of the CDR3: TGTGCCAGCAGCCAGGGCGGGGGGCAGTACTACGAGCAGTACTTC. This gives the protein CASSQGGGQYYEQYF.

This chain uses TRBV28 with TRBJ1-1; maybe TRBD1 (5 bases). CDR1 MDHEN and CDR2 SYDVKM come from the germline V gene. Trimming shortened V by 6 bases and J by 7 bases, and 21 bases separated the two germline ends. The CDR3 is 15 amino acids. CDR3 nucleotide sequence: TGTGCCAGCAGCGCCGACCCTCGGGACGCTGGTGAAGCTTTCTTT. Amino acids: CASSADPRDAGEAFF. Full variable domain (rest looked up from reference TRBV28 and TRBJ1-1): DVKVTQSSRYLVKRTGEKVFLECVQDMDHENMFWYRQDPGLGLRLIYFSYDVKMKEKGDIPEGYSVSREKKERFSLILESASTNQTSMYLCASSADPRDAGEAFFGQGTRLTVV.

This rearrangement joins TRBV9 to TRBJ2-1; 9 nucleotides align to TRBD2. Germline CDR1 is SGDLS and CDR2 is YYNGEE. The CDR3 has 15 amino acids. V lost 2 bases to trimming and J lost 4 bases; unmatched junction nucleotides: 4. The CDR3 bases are TGTGCCAGCAGCGTGAGCGGGGGGCTGTACAATGAGCAGTTCTTC. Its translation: CASSVSGGLYNEQFF.

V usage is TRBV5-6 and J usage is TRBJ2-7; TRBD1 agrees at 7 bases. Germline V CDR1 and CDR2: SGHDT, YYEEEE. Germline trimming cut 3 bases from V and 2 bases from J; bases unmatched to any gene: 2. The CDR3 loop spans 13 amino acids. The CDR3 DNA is TGTGCCAGCAGCTGGGACAGAACCTACGAGCAGTACTTC. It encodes CASSWDRTYEQYF.

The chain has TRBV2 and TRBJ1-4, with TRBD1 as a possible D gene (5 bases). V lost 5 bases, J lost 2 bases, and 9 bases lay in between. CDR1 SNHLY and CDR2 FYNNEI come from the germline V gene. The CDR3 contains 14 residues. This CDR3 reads CASSNRDTNEKLFF. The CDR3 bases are TGTGCCAGCAGTAACCGGGACACTAATGAAAAACTGTTTTTT.

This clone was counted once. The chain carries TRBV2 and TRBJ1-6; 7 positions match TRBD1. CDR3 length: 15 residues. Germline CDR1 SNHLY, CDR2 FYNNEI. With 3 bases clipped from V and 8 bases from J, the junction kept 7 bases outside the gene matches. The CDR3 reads CASSDLRTGDSPLHF. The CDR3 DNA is TGTGCCAGCAGTGATTTAAGGACAGGCGATTCACCCCTCCACTTT.

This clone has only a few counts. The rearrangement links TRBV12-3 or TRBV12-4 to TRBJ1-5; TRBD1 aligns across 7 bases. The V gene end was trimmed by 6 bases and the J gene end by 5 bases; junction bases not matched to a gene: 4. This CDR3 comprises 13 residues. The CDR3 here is CASRQTGDQPQHF. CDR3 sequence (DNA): TGTGCCAGCAGACAAACAGGGGATCAGCCCCAGCATTTT.

The CDR3 DNA sequence: TGTGCCACCAAAGCCGGGACTTCTACCTACGAGCAGTACTTC. As protein: CATKAGTSTYEQYF. The chain links TRBV24-1 to TRBJ2-7; D is perhaps TRBD2 (6 bases). CDR1 KGHDR and CDR2 SFDVKD come from the germline V gene. The CDR3 is 14 residues long. V was cut by 8 bases and J by 2 bases, with 15 bases left in between.

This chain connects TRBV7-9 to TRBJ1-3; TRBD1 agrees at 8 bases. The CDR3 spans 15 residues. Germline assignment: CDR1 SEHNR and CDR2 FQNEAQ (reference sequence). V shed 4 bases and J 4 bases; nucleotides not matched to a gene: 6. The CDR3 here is CASSSGTGTGNTIYF. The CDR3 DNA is TGTGCCAGCAGCTCCGGGACAGGTACGGGAAACACCATATATTTT. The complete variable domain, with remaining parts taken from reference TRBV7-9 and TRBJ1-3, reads DTGVSQNPRHKITKRGQNVTFRCDPISEHNRLYWYRQTLGQGPEFLTYFQNEAQLEKSRLLSDRFSAERPKGSFSTLEIQRTEQGDSAMYLCASSSGTGTGNTIYFGEGSWLTVV.

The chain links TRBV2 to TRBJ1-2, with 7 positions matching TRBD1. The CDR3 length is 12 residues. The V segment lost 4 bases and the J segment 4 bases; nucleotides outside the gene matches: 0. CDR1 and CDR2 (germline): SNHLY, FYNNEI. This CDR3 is CASSGQGYGYTF. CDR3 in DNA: TGTGCCAGCAGTGGACAGGGCTATGGCTACACCTTC.

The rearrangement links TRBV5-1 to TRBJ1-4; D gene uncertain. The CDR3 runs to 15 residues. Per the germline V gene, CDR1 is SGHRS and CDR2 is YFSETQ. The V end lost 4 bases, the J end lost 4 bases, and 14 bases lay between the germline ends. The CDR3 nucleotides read TGCGCCAGCAGCGATCCCCGGGATAATAATGAAAAACTGTTTTTT. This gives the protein CASSDPRDNNEKLFF. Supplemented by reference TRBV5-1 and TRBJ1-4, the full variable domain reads KAGVTQTPRYLIKTRGQQVTLSCSPISGHRSVSWYQQTPGQGLQFLFEYFSETQRNKGNFPGRFSGRQFSNSRSEMNVSTLELGDSALYLCASSDPRDNNEKLFFGSGTQLSVL.

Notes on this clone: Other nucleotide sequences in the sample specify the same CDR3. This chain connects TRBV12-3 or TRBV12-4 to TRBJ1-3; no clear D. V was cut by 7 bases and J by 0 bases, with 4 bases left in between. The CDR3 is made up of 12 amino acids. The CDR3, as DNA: TGTGCCAGCAAACTCTCTGGAAACACCATATATTTT. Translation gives CASKLSGNTIYF.